Presented here are 8 T cell receptor beta chains from one specimen sequenced in a study of technical replicates of blood from a handful of donors. TCRdb keeps only in-frame clones here, not all; method: immunoSEQ multiplex PCR. The sample has 60,000 to 75,000 clones, 95% to 97% seen once; the top ten hold approximately 0.28%. Sequencing was carried out using T cells isolated from PBMCs. The receptors shown here come from a human donor in good health.

This chain connects TRBV5-4 to TRBJ2-7; 11 bases fit TRBD2. V lost 2 bases to trimming and J lost 5 bases; unmatched junction nucleotides: 6. Germline CDR1 SGHNT, CDR2 YYREEE (reference sequence). The CDR3 loop spans 15 amino acids. The CDR3 sequence is CASSFSGRATNEQYF. The CDR3 DNA reads TGTGCCAGCAGCTTTAGCGGGAGGGCCACCAACGAGCAGTACTTC.

The chain combines TRBV7-3 with TRBJ2-3; a possible D gene is TRBD1 (6 bases). The CDR3 loop spans 14 amino acids. Trimming removed 2 bases at V and 4 bases at J, with 10 bases between. Per the germline V gene, CDR1 is SGHTA and CDR2 is FQGTGA. The CDR3 is CASSLGRGPDTQYF. CDR3 nucleotide sequence: TGTGCCAGCAGCTTAGGCAGGGGTCCAGATACGCAGTATTTT.

This chain joins TRBV9 and TRBJ2-2, with D unresolved. The germline CDR1 and CDR2 sequences are SGDLS and YYNGEE. The CDR3 loop spans 13 amino acids. V lost 4 bases and J lost 4, with 8 bases in between. The DNA of the CDR3 is TGTGCCAGCAGCCCTACGGGCACCGGGGAGCTGTTTTTT. Protein: CASSPTGTGELFF. The variable domain in full, completed from reference TRBV9 and TRBJ2-2, reads DSGVTQTPKHLITATGQRVTLRCSPRSGDLSVYWYQQSLDQGLQFLIQYYNGEERAKGNILERFSAQQFPDLHSELNLSSLELGDSALYFCASSPTGTGELFFGEGSRLTVL.

This chain uses TRBV19 with TRBJ2-2; D may be TRBD1 (6 bases). Looked up from germline, CDR1 is LNHDA and CDR2 is SQIVND (reference sequence). The V end was cut by 4 bases, the J end by 0 bases, with 9 bases between. The CDR3 has 15 amino acids. CDR3 sequence (DNA): TGTGCCAGTAGTACAGCAGGGGCGAACACCGGGGAGCTGTTTTTT. Translation: CASSTAGANTGELFF.

This chain joins TRBV7-8 and TRBJ2-7; 7 bases agree with TRBD1. Unmatched junction bases numbered 6, after V lost 1 base and J lost 3 bases. The germline V gene has CDR1 SGHVS and CDR2 FQNEAQ. The CDR3 runs to 15 residues. The CDR3 DNA is TGTGCCAGCAGCTTAGGTCAGGGGGTCAACTACGAGCAGTACTTC. Translating gives CASSLGQGVNYEQYF.

V usage is TRBV18 and J usage is TRBJ1-5, with 9 bases matching TRBD1. V shed 6 bases, J shed 4 bases, and the junction held 1 base outside the gene matches. Germline CDR1 is KGHSH and CDR2 is LQKENI. The CDR3 has 13 residues. CDR3 loop: CASSGTGNQPQHF. The DNA of the CDR3 is TGTGCCAGCTCGGGGACAGGGAATCAGCCCCAGCATTTT.

CDR3 in DNA: TGTGCCAGCAGCCCGCCGACAGCCTCCTACGAGCAGTACTTC. Translation: CASSPPTASYEQYF. The chain is built from TRBV7-9 and TRBJ2-7; tentatively, D is TRBD1 (5 bases). Per the germline V gene, CDR1 is SEHNR and CDR2 is FQNEAQ (reference sequence). The CDR3 runs 14 residues. The V gene lost 5 bases and the J gene lost 0 bases, with 11 bases spanning the gap.

This clone has only one observation. V is TRBV5-6 and J is TRBJ2-6, with 8 bases lining up with TRBD1. The CDR3 is 19 residues long. V lost 0 bases and J lost 4; bases outside the gene matches: 12. Looked up from germline, CDR1 is SGHDT and CDR2 is YYEEEE. The CDR3 region is CASSLEGRTGLNGANVLTF. The DNA for the CDR3 is TGTGCCAGCAGCTTGGAAGGGAGGACAGGGTTGAACGGGGCCAACGTCCTGACTTTC.